This T cell receptor beta chain came from a study of shared clonotypes between healthy human individuals. Study information: Each donor had three CD4 naive, three CD4 memory, two CD8 naive and one CD8 memory plate. Overall study results and limits: For naive CD4 cells, 4% to 5% of clonotypes were shared across several donors.

Study processing details: Sequence data from immunoSEQ were junction-only and lacked quality scores; consequently, filtering differed. Sequencing was performed with immunoSEQ multiplex PCR; in TCRdb, only in-frame clones are kept and a portion is missing. V and J calls and clone size come straight from that table; D and trimming were deduced from the DNA. The data contain approximately 1.9 million clones, 90% to 95% of them singletons. Naive CD8 cells were CD45RO-negative, positively selected for CCR7, excluding terminally differentiated effector memory CD45RA+ cells. The study enrolled healthy HIV-negative adults without recent acute infections or vaccinations as donors. This clone was counted only a few times. Antigen: not known. Germline V gene lookup returns CDR1 SNHLY and CDR2 FYNNEI. V shed 2 bases and J shed 0 bases, with 10 bases lying between them. The CDR3 is 15 residues long.

The clonotype was recovered from a man aged 18 to 29 in good health. Some clones in this sample may be carry-over from other donors' samples. Sequencing used naive CD8+ T cells from PBMCs. V gene TRBV2 combines with J gene TRBJ1-1; D is uncertain. The CDR3 region is CASSESSTLNTEAFF. The CDR3 DNA sequence: TGTGCCAGCAGTGAATCTAGTACCTTGAACACTGAAGCTTTCTTT.